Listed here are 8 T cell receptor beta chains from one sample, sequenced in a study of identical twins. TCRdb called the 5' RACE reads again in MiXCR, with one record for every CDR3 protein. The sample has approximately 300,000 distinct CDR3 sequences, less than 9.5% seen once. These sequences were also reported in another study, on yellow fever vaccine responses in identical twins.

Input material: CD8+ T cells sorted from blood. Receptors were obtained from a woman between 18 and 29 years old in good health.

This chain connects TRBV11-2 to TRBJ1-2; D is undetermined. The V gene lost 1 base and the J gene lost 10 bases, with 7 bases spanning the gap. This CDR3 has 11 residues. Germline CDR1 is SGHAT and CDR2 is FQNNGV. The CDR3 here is CASSLVFDYTF. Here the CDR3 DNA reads TGTGCCAGCAGCTTAGTTTTTGACTACACCTTC. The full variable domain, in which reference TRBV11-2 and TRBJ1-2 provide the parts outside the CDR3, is EAGVAQSPRYKIIEKRQSVAFWCNPISGHATLYWYQQILGQGPKLLIQFQNNGVVDDSQLPKDRFSAERLKGVDSTLKIQPAKLEDSAVYLCASSLVFDYTFGSGTRLTVV.

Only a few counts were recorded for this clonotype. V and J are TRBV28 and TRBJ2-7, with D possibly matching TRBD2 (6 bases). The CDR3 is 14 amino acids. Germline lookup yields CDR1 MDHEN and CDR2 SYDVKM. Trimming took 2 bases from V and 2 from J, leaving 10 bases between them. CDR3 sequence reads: CASSLGGEAYEQYF. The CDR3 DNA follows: TGTGCCAGCAGTTTAGGAGGGGAAGCCTACGAGCAGTACTTC.

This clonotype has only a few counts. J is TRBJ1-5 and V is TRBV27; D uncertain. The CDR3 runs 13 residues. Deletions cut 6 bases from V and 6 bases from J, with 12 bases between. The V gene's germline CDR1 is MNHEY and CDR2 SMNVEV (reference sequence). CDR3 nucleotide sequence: TGTGCCAGCAGCCAAGCAGTGGGTCAGCCCCAGCATTTT. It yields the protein CASSQAVGQPQHF.

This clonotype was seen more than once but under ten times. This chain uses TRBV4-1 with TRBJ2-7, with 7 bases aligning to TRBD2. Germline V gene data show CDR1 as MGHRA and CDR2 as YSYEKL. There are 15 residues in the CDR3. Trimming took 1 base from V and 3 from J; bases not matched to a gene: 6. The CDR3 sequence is CASSQGWGGNYEQYF. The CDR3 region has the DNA TGCGCCAGCAGCCAAGGTTGGGGGGGTAACTACGAGCAGTACTTC.

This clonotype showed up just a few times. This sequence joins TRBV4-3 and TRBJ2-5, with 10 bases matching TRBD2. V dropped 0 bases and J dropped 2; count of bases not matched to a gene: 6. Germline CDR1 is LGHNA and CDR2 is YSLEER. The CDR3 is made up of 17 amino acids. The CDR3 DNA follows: TGCGCCAGCAGCCAAGATTCCGGACTAGCGGTACAAGAGACCCAGTACTTC. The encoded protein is CASSQDSGLAVQETQYF.

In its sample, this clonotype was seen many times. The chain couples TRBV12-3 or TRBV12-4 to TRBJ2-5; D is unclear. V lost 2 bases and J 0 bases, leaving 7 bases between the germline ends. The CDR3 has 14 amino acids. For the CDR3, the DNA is TGTGCCAGCAGTTTAAGGCCAGACCAAGAGACCCAGTACTTC. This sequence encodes CASSLRPDQETQYF.

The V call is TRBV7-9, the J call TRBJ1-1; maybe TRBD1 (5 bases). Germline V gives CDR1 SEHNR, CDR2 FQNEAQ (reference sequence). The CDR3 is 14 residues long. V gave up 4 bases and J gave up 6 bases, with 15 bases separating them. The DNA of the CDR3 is TGTGCCAGCAGCTATCCGGGGCCCCGGCCTGAAGCTTTCTTT. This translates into CASSYPGPRPEAFF.

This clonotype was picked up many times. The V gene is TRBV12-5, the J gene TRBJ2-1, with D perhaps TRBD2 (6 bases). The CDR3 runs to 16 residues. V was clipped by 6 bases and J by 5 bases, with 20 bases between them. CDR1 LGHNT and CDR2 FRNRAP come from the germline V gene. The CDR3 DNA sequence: TGTGCTAGTGGCTCCTCGGCTAGCGCCATCAACAATGAGCAGTTCTTC. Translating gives CASGSSASAINNEQFF. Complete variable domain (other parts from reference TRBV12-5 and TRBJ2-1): DARVTQTPRHKVTEMGQEVTMRCQPILGHNTVFWYRQTMMQGLELLAYFRNRAPLDDSGMPKDRFSAEMPDATLATLKIQPSEPRDSAVYFCASGSSASAINNEQFFGPGTRLTVL.